This TCR beta chain was obtained from a study of identical twins. Study results and limitations: Alpha sequences that were out-of-frame and twin-shared showed an excess of low generation probability. Without tracking the same donors, conclusions rested on cross-sectional statistical analysis.

Every one of the donors was a healthy Caucasian. As regards this clonotype: Antigen: not known.

Unique molecular identifiers were present on cDNA, and template switching added a universal primer site. One entry per CDR3 protein, called by TCRdb with MiXCR from the 5' RACE reads. The profile shows some 590,000 distinct CDR3 sequences, 9% to 10% of them singletons. This sample also appeared in a second study, on yellow fever vaccine responses in identical twins.

Sequenced sample: PBMCs. This sequence originates from a young woman in good health.

As DNA, the CDR3 is TGTGCCAGCTCACCACTGGCGGGAGGGAGTAATGAGCAGTTCTTC. Translated, it gives CASSPLAGGSNEQFF. This sequence joins TRBV18 and TRBJ2-1; 9 bases agree with TRBD2. V dropped 1 base and J dropped 7; count of bases not matched to a gene: 5. This CDR3 is 15 amino acids long. Germline values: CDR1 KGHSH, CDR2 LQKENI.